The entry that follows covers one T cell receptor beta chain sequence. This entry is derived from a study of blood T cell repertoires in COVID-19. Germline loops: CDR1 MNHEY, CDR2 SMNVEV (reference sequence). With 6 bases clipped from V and 4 bases from J, the junction kept 14 bases outside the gene matches. The CDR3 is 18 amino acids. Repertoires were generated with immunoSEQ multiplex PCR, while TCRdb's copy carries only in-frame clones and drops some. The sample records roughly 50,000 clones, roughly 85% being singletons. This sequence was found in a woman of 80 years or more with acute or convalescent COVID-19. Material: peripheral blood. This chain joins TRBV27 and TRBJ1-6; 8 bases map to TRBD1. The CDR3 reads CASRVDRGLGHYNSPLHF. The DNA of the CDR3 is TGTGCCAGCAGAGTTGACAGGGGCTTAGGGCATTATAATTCACCCCTCCACTTT.